These 3 T cell receptor beta chains were all obtained from the same sample, sequenced in a study of OX40 agonist ivuxolimab in advanced cancers. Sequencing was performed with immunoSEQ multiplex PCR; in TCRdb, only in-frame clones are kept and a portion is missing. The sample holds around 89,000 clones; approximately 91% are singletons and the top ten take roughly 0.64%. This specimen was CD4+ or CD8+ T cells sorted from blood, taken in a trial of the OX40 agonist ivuxolimab. The receptors come from an adult with an advanced solid tumor such as melanoma, head and neck, liver or kidney cancer.

V usage is TRBV29-1 and J usage is TRBJ2-3, with 9 bases aligning to TRBD1. CDR3 length equals 13 residues. The germline CDR1 and CDR2 sequences are SQVTM and ANQGSEA. V was clipped by 6 bases and J by 6 bases; unmatched bases: 7. The CDR3 protein is CSVGGQGPDTQYF. Here the CDR3 DNA reads TGCAGCGTGGGGGGACAGGGCCCTGATACGCAGTATTTT.

The V call is TRBV29-1, the J call TRBJ2-2, with 8 positions matching TRBD1. This CDR3 spans 14 amino acids. After removal of 6 bases from V and 7 bases from J, the junction contained 10 bases not matched to a gene. Germline CDR1 reads SQVTM; CDR2 reads ANQGSEA. The CDR3 nucleotides are TGCAGCGTGGGCGCAGGGGGCTTAGGCGGGGAGCTGTTTTTT. Amino acids: CSVGAGGLGGELFF.

The chain joins TRBV5-5 to TRBJ2-5, with TRBD1 matching 9 bases. Germline V gene lookup returns CDR1 SGHKS and CDR2 YYEKEE (reference sequence). J gave up 3 bases and V 5 bases, and 5 bases lay outside the gene matches. The CDR3 is 14 residues long. The CDR3 nucleotides are TGTGCCAGCAGTCCTAGGACAGGGGAAGAGACCCAGTACTTC. It translates to CASSPRTGEETQYF.